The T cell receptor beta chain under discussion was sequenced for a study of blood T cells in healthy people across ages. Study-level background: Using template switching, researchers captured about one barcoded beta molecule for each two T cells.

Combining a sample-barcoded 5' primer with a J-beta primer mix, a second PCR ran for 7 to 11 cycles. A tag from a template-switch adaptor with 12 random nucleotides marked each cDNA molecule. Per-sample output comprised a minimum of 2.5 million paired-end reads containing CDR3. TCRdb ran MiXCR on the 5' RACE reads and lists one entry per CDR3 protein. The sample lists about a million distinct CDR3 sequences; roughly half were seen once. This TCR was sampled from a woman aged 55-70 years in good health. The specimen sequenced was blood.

The CDR3 region is CSARGSYEQFF. Here the CDR3 DNA reads TGCAGTGCTAGAGGATCATATGAGCAGTTCTTC. The chain links TRBV20-1 to TRBJ2-1; D call uncertain. The CDR3 covers 11 residues. Germline CDR1 is DFQATT and CDR2 is SNEGSKA (reference sequence). V shed 1 base and J shed 8 bases, with 6 bases lying between them.